Below, 6 T cell receptor beta chains from the same sample are listed, as sequenced in a study of glioma-infiltrating T cells (TCRdb year 2016). The sample was run on an Illumina MiSeq. TCR alpha and beta CDR3 regions were amplified with the iRepertoire nested amplicon-rescue multiplex PCR (arm-PCR) platform from RNA. The raw public reads went through TCRdb reprocessing: fastp at Q25, MiXCR clone calling, in-frame beta chains kept. CDR3 protein duplicates are merged, each entry listing the most common genes and DNA. The sample table records 10,000 to 15,000 distinct CDR3 sequences; more than 20% of these occur just once. The top ten clonotypes cover about two fifths of the sample. Sample: glioma tissue, nonneoplastic brain tissue, or PBMCs (not recorded which). These receptors were obtained from a human donor with low-grade glioma or glioblastoma, undergoing nonglioma brain surgery, or in good health (not recorded which).

This clonotype was counted between two and nine times. J is TRBJ1-3 and V is TRBV29-1, with a weak D call TRBD1 (5 bases). Germline loops: CDR1 SQVTM, CDR2 ANQGSEA. The CDR3 has 12 amino acids. Deletions cut 3 bases from V and 8 bases from J, with 11 bases between. The CDR3 region is CSVDKGMDTIYF. The CDR3 DNA follows: TGCAGCGTTGACAAGGGGATGGACACCATATATTTT.

The V call is TRBV7-6, the J call TRBJ2-6; 11 positions agree with TRBD2. In germline, CDR1 is SGHVS, CDR2 FNYEAQ. There are 18 residues in the CDR3. Trimming cost V 4 bases and J 2 bases; bases outside gene matches: 7. The CDR3 reads CASSSLAGGQPGANVLTF. The CDR3 nucleotides read TGTGCCAGCAGCTCCCTAGCGGGAGGCCAACCTGGGGCCAACGTCCTGACTTTC.

This clonotype was seen repeatedly, ten times or more. This chain joins TRBV3-1 and TRBJ2-7; 7 positions agree with TRBD2. Unmatched junction bases numbered 10, after V lost 2 bases and J lost 6 bases. The CDR3 is 15 amino acids. CDR1 and CDR2 from the germline V gene are LGHDT and YNNKEL (reference sequence). In nucleotides, the CDR3 is TGTGCCAGCAGCCAACTAAGGAGGGGAGGGAGCGAGCAGTACTTC. It yields the protein CASSQLRRGGSEQYF.

The rearrangement uses TRBV29-1 and TRBJ1-2, with TRBD1 as a possible D gene (5 bases). Germline V gives CDR1 SQVTM, CDR2 ANQGSEA. V lost 1 base, J lost 6 bases, and 15 bases lay in between. CDR3 length equals 14 residues. DNA of the CDR3: TGCAGCGTTGAAGGGGGCAGGGCCACGGATGGCTACACCTTC. Protein sequence: CSVEGGRATDGYTF.

This clonotype was seen a few times. V usage is TRBV10-3 and J usage is TRBJ2-1; D unresolved. This CDR3 is 14 amino acids long. Germline V gene data show CDR1 as ENHRY and CDR2 as SYGVKD. V gave up 4 bases and J gave up 8 bases, with 15 bases separating them. The CDR3 coding sequence is TGTGCCATCAGTGCTGGGGTGTCGGGCGATGAGCAGTTCTTC. Translating it yields CAISAGVSGDEQFF.

This clonotype was seen only a few times. The chain recombines TRBV7-9 with TRBJ2-1, with unresolved D. Germline loops: CDR1 SEHNR, CDR2 FQNEAQ (reference sequence). CDR3 size: 15 residues. Trimming shortened V by 1 base and J by 4 bases, and 11 bases separated the two germline ends. The DNA of the CDR3 is TGTGCCAGCAGCTTAGTTCGAGAATATTACAATGAGCAGTTCTTC. This encodes CASSLVREYYNEQFF.